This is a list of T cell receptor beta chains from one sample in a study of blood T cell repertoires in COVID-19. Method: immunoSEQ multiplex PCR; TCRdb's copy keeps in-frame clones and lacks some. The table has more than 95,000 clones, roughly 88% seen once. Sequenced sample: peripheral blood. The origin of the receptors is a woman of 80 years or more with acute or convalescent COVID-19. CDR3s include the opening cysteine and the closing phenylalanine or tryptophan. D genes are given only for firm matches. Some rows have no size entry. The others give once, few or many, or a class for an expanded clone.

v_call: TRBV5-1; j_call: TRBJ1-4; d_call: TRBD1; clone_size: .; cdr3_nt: TGCGCCAGCAGCGTAAGGACAGGTTCGGTTGAAAAACTGTTTTTT; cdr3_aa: CASSVRTGSVEKLFF
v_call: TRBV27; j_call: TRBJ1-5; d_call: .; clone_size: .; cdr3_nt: TGTGCCAGCAGTCCATTGGGCAGCCAGCCCCAGCATTTT; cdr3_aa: CASSPLGSQPQHF
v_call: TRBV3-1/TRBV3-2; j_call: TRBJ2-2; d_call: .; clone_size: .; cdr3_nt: TGTGCCAGCAGCCAAGACCAGGACAGAACCTACCGCACCGGGGAGCTGTTTTTT; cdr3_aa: CASSQDQDRTYRTGELFF
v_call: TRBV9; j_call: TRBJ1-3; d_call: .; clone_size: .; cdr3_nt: TGTGCCAGCAGCGTAGCTGACGGGAACTCTGGAAACACCATATATTTT; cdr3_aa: CASSVADGNSGNTIYF
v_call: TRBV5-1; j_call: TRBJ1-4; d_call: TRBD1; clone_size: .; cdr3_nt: TGCGCCAGCAGCAGGGACAGGGAAAGAGAAAAACTGTTTTTT; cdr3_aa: CASSRDREREKLFF
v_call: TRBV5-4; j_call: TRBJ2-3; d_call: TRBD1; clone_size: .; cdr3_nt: TGTGCCAGCAGCCCAGGACAGGCCACCTCAATCCCCGCCTATACGCAGTATTTT; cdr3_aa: CASSPGQATSIPAYTQYF
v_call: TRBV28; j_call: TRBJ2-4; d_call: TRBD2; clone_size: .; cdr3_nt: TGTGCCAGCAGTGGGGGGCCTAGCGGGAGTTATGTGGCCAAAAACATTCAGTACTTC; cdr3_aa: CASSGGPSGSYVAKNIQYF
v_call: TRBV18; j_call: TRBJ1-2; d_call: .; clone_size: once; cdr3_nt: TGTGCCAGCTCTGGGAGGGTTAACTATGGCTACACCTTC; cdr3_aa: CASSGRVNYGYTF
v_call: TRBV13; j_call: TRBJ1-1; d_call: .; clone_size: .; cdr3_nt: TGTGCCAGCAGCACTCGACTAACTGAAGCTTTCTTT; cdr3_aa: CASSTRLTEAFF
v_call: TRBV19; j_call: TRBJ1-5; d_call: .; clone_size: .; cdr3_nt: TGTGCCAGTAGTACCGGGACTGGCGGGATGGGGCGGCAGCCCCAGCATTTT; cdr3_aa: CASSTGTGGMGRQPQHF
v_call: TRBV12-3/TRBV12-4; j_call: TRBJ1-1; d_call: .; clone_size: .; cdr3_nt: TGTGCCAGCAGTTTCGAGGGGAACACTGAAGCTTTCTTT; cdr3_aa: CASSFEGNTEAFF
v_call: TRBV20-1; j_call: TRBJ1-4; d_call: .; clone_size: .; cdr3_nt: TGCAGTGCTAGAGATCTAAGCGGACTGTTTTTT; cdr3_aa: CSARDLSGLFF
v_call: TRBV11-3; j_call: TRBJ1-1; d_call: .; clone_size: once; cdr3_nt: TGTGCCAGCAGCTCAGGGGACACCACTGAAGCTTTCTTT; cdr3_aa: CASSSGDTTEAFF
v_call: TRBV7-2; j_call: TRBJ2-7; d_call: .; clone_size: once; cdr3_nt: TGTGCCAGCAGCTTAGCGCGGCGTTACGAGCAGTACTTC; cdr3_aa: CASSLARRYEQYF
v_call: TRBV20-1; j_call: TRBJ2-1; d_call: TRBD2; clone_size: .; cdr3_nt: TGCAGTGCTAGTCCCCGGACTAGCGGGGCTAACAATGAGCAGTTCTTC; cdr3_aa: CSASPRTSGANNEQFF
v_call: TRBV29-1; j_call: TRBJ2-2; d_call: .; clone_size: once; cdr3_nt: TGCAGCGGTGGACAGACCAACACCGGGGAGCTGTTTTTT; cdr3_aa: CSGGQTNTGELFF
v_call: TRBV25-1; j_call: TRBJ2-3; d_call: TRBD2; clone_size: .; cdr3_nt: TGTGCCAGCAGTGGCGGACTAGCGGGAGGGATGCCAGATACGCAGTATTTT; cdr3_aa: CASSGGLAGGMPDTQYF